This TCR beta chain derives from a study of OX40 agonist ivuxolimab in advanced cancers. The method was immunoSEQ multiplex PCR; TCRdb's version includes in-frame clones alone and lacks a portion of them. The sample carries around 45,000 clones, roughly 86% recorded once. This clone has just a few counts. Looked up from germline, CDR1 is SGHTA and CDR2 is FQGTGA. V trimming: 5 bases; J trimming: 6 bases; junction bases outside the gene matches: 11. This CDR3 region has 16 residues. Specimen: CD4+ or CD8+ T cells sorted from blood, collected in a trial of the OX40 agonist ivuxolimab. The chain employs TRBV7-3 and TRBJ2-2, with TRBD1 matching over 8 bases. This TCR derives from an adult with an advanced solid tumor such as melanoma, head and neck, liver or kidney cancer. The CDR3 sequence: CASSPQQGAVAGELFF. CDR3 DNA sequence: TGTGCCAGCAGCCCGCAGCAGGGGGCGGTGGCCGGGGAGCTGTTTTTT.